The rows below give T cell receptor beta chains drawn from one sample of a study of shared clonotypes between healthy human individuals. TCRdb's copy holds only in-frame clones and misses some; the assay was immunoSEQ multiplex PCR. The sample includes about 690,000 clones, 90% of them seen just once. Sequencing input: memory CD8+ T cells from PBMCs. All receptors come from a man aged 18 to 29 in good health. Some clones in this sample may be carry-over from other donors' samples. The CDR3 runs from the conserved cysteine through the conserved F or W. The D gene is left open where the match is weak. Not every row has a clone size; where given, it reads once, few, many or a size class.

D gene	V gene	clone size	J gene	CDR3 DNA	CDR3 protein
-	TRBV11-2	-	TRBJ1-4	TGTGCCAGCAGCTCGGGGGGTCAGGGGAAATCTAATGAAAAACTGTTTTTT	CASSSGGQGKSNEKLFF
-	TRBV11-2	-	TRBJ2-3	TGTGCCAGCTCGGCTAGCAGGGCAGATACGCAGTATTTT	CASSASRADTQYF
TRBD1	TRBV19	-	TRBJ1-5	TGTGCCAGTAAGCAGGGGGGGAACAATCAGCCCCAGCATTTT	CASKQGGNNQPQHF
-	TRBV28	-	TRBJ1-6	TGTGCCACCAGGGGCGCTTTTTTTAATTCACCCCTCCACTTT	CATRGAFFNSPLHF
TRBD2	TRBV18	-	TRBJ2-1	TGTGCCAGCTCACCATTGGTCGGCGGGAGAGAAGGTGGTAATGAGCAGTTCTTC	CASSPLVGGREGGNEQFF
TRBD2	TRBV28	-	TRBJ2-5	TGTGCCAGCAGCTCCGGACTAGCGGCTCAAGAGACCCAGTACTTC	CASSSGLAAQETQYF
-	TRBV9	-	TRBJ1-3	TGTGCCAGCAGCGGCCAATGGACCGCCGGGGCCATATATTTT	CASSGQWTAGAIYF
-	TRBV19	-	TRBJ2-1	TGTGCCAGTAAGGCCGCGGCGGGTAGCTCCTACAATGAGCAGTTCTTC	CASKAAAGSSYNEQFF
-	TRBV6-5	-	TRBJ1-1	TGTGCCAGCAGCCCCGGAACTGAAGCTTTCTTT	CASSPGTEAFF
-	TRBV27	-	TRBJ1-5	TGTGCCAGCAGTTTAGGCGTTTCGGGCAATCAGCCCCAGCATTTT	CASSLGVSGNQPQHF
TRBD1	TRBV5-6	-	TRBJ1-2	TGTGCCAGCAGCTTGAACAGGGGGCGTTTTGGCTACACCTTC	CASSLNRGRFGYTF
TRBD1	TRBV5-1	-	TRBJ2-7	TGCGCCAGCAGCCCCGGGACAGGGTTTTACGAGCAGTACTTC	CASSPGTGFYEQYF
TRBD2	TRBV19	-	TRBJ2-1	TGTGCCAGTAGTATCAAGCGGGAGAACGATGAGCAGTTCTTC	CASSIKRENDEQFF
TRBD1	TRBV7-9	few	TRBJ1-1	TGTGCCAGCAGCCGGGGGACAGTCGAAGCTTTCTTT	CASSRGTVEAFF
-	TRBV9	-	TRBJ1-1	TGTGCCAGCAGTAAAGCAAACACTGAAGCTTTCTTT	CASSKANTEAFF
TRBD1	TRBV27	-	TRBJ1-2	TGTGCCAGCAGTCCACTCACTACAGGGGACGGCTACACCTTC	CASSPLTTGDGYTF
-	TRBV7-9	-	TRBJ1-2	TGTGCCAGCAGCTTATCCGGCATACTTAACTATGGCTACACCTTC	CASSLSGILNYGYTF
-	TRBV28	-	TRBJ1-5	TGTGCCAGCAGTTTATGGGCAGGGGATCAGCCCCAGCATTTT	CASSLWAGDQPQHF
-	TRBV27	-	TRBJ1-2	TGTGCCAGCAGTTTCCAGGGTTCGCACTATGGCTACACCTTC	CASSFQGSHYGYTF
-	TRBV7-8	-	TRBJ2-1	TGTGCCAGCAGCTTCGGTAGAAATGAATTCTTC	CASSFGRNEFF
TRBD1	TRBV13	-	TRBJ2-3	TGTGCCAGCAGCCCCGACAGGGGCAACACAGATACGCAGTATTTT	CASSPDRGNTDTQYF
-	TRBV5-6	-	TRBJ1-1	TGTGCCAGCAGCGCTAAAAAATCTGAAGCTTTCTTT	CASSAKKSEAFF
-	TRBV16	-	TRBJ2-1	TGTGCCAGCAGCCCGGGAGCAGCCGCTAGCGTTAATGAGCAGTTCTTC	CASSPGAAASVNEQFF
TRBD2	TRBV25-1	-	TRBJ2-7	TGTGCCAGCAGTGAATATACTAGCGGTTATTACGAGCAGTACTTC	CASSEYTSGYYEQYF
TRBD1	TRBV5-1	once	TRBJ2-1	TGCGCCAGCAGCGGGGACAGTCTAAGCTCCTACAATGAGCAGTTCTTC	CASSGDSLSSYNEQFF
-	TRBV27	-	TRBJ2-1	TGTGCCAGCAGTTTACGGAGCTCCTACAATGAGCAGTTCTTC	CASSLRSSYNEQFF
-	TRBV14	-	TRBJ1-2	TGTGCCAGCAGAGGGGTTAAGGGCTACACCTTC	CASRGVKGYTF
-	TRBV2	-	TRBJ2-1	TGTGCCAGCAGTGAATGGGGCAATGAGCAGTTCTTC	CASSEWGNEQFF
-	TRBV5-4	medium-sized	TRBJ2-7	TGTGCCAGCAGCTTGATAACTAAGCCCCCTTGGGAGCAGTACTTC	CASSLITKPPWEQYF
-	TRBV29-1	-	TRBJ1-4	TGCAGCGCTTCCGGGGGGGCCGGTGAAAAACTGTTTTTT	CSASGGAGEKLFF
-	TRBV27	-	TRBJ2-2	TGTGCCAGCAGTTTCACGGGCGGCGCCGGGGAGCTGTTTTTT	CASSFTGGAGELFF
-	TRBV11-2	-	TRBJ1-1	TGTGCCAGCAGCTTAGGTCTTGGGAACACTGAAGCTTTCTTT	CASSLGLGNTEAFF
-	TRBV9	-	TRBJ1-3	TGTGCCAGCAGCGTTGGCCTTGGGGGAAACACCATATATTTT	CASSVGLGGNTIYF
-	TRBV28	-	TRBJ1-2	TGTGCCAGCAGTTATGCCTATGGCTACACCTTC	CASSYAYGYTF
-	TRBV5-1	-	TRBJ2-5	TGCGCCAGCAGCCCCTACTCGACAGGTCCCCTCCAAGAGACCCAGTACTTC	CASSPYSTGPLQETQYF
-	TRBV4-3	-	TRBJ2-1	TGCGCCAGCAGCCAAGAGGAGGGGCCCAATGAGCAGTTCTTC	CASSQEEGPNEQFF
-	TRBV7-9	-	TRBJ2-7	TGTGCCAGCAGCTCCCTGAACTACGAGCAGTACTTC	CASSSLNYEQYF
TRBD2	TRBV7-2	once	TRBJ2-5	TGTGCCAGCAGCTTAGAGTCCAGGGGACTAGCGAACGGAGGGGAGACCCAGTACTTC	CASSLESRGLANGGETQYF
TRBD1	TRBV4-1	few	TRBJ2-7	TGCGCCAGCAGCCAAGTTCCAGGGGGAATCTTCGACGAGCAGTACTTC	CASSQVPGGIFDEQYF
-	TRBV7-8	-	TRBJ2-5	TGTGCCAGCAGCTTAGCAGAGGGGGTCCTCCAAGAGACCCAGTACTTC	CASSLAEGVLQETQYF
-	TRBV9	-	TRBJ1-1	TGTGCCAGCAGCGTAGGTGGTTCGGGGGCGTGGGGCACTGAAGCTTTCTTT	CASSVGGSGAWGTEAFF
-	TRBV7-9	-	TRBJ2-3	TGTGCCAGCAGCTCCTCCAGTGGTCGGGTCACAGATACGCAGTATTTT	CASSSSSGRVTDTQYF
-	TRBV10-2	-	TRBJ2-3	TGCGCCAGCAGTGACCAGCTCGCAAGGTATACGCAGTATTTT	CASSDQLARYTQYF